The 8 T cell receptor beta chains listed next were all sequenced from one sample in a study of human T cells and chemical hapten exposure. Time point specified: patch test 3, about 24 weeks after DPC sensitization. Treatment given: therapeutic diphenylcyclopropenone sensitization with weekly scalp DPC. Whole blood, unfractionated, served as the material for total RNA extraction. TCRdb reprocessed the RACE reads via MiXCR and lists one record per CDR3 protein. The sample lists tens of thousands of distinct CDR3 sequences, more than 8% occurring once. The sequences come from whole blood, collected in connection with sensitization to the hapten diphenylcyclopropenone (DPC). All receptors derive from a man in his fifties or sixties with alopecia areata. Some clones in this sample may be carry-over from other donors' samples.

V is TRBV7-2 and J is TRBJ1-3; 9 bases are shared with TRBD1. This CDR3 contains 16 residues. Losses at the gene ends were 2 bases for V and 0 bases for J; bases not matched to a gene: 2. Germline CDR1 is SGHTA and CDR2 is FQGNSA. The CDR3 region has the DNA TGTGCCAGCAGCTTAACAGGGGGCTTCTCTGGAAACACCATATATTTT. It codes for CASSLTGGFSGNTIYF.

The table lists this clonotype with a few counts. The rearrangement links TRBV9 to TRBJ2-7; the match to TRBD2 covers 10 bases. Losses at the gene ends were 3 bases for V and 3 bases for J; bases not matched to a gene: 3. The CDR3 consists of 14 residues. Looked up from germline, CDR1 is SGDLS and CDR2 is YYNGEE. CDR3 DNA sequence: TGTGCCAGCAGCGGGACTAGCGGATACTACGAGCAGTACTTC. Translating gives CASSGTSGYYEQYF.

V and J are TRBV5-1 and TRBJ2-1; D is ambiguous. Germline V lookup: CDR1 SGHRS, CDR2 YFSETQ. There are 13 residues in the CDR3. Between the trimmed V and J ends, which lost 0 bases and 6 bases, there was a span of 7 bases. The CDR3 loop reads CASSLVAPNEQFF. Here the CDR3 DNA reads TGCGCCAGCAGCTTGGTGGCCCCCAATGAGCAGTTCTTC.

V gene TRBV7-2 combines with J gene TRBJ2-6, with D uncertain. CDR3 length: 18 residues. Trimming took off 1 base at V and 0 bases at J, with 13 bases between the two ends. Germline V CDR1 and CDR2: SGHTA, FQGNSA. CDR3 protein: CASSLEATTRSGANVLTF. CDR3 bases: TGTGCCAGCAGCTTAGAGGCGACCACACGCTCTGGGGCCAACGTCCTGACTTTC. Full variable domain (outside the CDR3, taken from reference TRBV7-2 and TRBJ2-6): GAGVSQSPSNKVTEKGKDVELRCDPISGHTALYWYRQSLGQGLEFLIYFQGNSAPDKSGLPSDRFSAERTGGSVSTLTIQRTQQEDSAVYLCASSLEATTRSGANVLTFGAGSRLTVL.

Only a few counts were recorded for this clonotype. The rearrangement uses TRBV5-1 and TRBJ2-4; D might be TRBD1 (5 bases). The germline V and J ends were trimmed by 4 bases and 8 bases, with 28 bases remaining between them. Looked up from germline, CDR1 is SGHRS and CDR2 is YFSETQ. The CDR3 spans 18 residues. CDR3 sequence reads: CASSDQPRTPLEEDIQYF. The CDR3 DNA follows: TGCGCCAGCAGCGACCAACCCAGGACACCTCTTGAAGAGGACATTCAGTACTTC.

This clonotype occurred a few times. The CDR3 here is CSVGGGVYYNEQFF. Written as DNA, the CDR3 is TGCAGCGTGGGAGGGGGAGTTTACTACAATGAGCAGTTCTTC. The gene calls are TRBV29-1 and TRBJ2-1; maybe TRBD2 (7 bases). Per the germline V gene, CDR1 is SQVTM and CDR2 is ANQGSEA. The CDR3 totals 14 residues. V lost 6 bases, J lost 3 bases, and 15 bases lay in between.

This clonotype was detected ten times or more. The rearrangement joins TRBV9 to TRBJ1-3; 7 nucleotides match TRBD1. V shed 4 bases and J 7 bases; nucleotides not matched to a gene: 8. CDR1 is SGDLS, CDR2 YYNGEE, per germline. The CDR3 has 14 residues. CDR3 amino acids: CASSNEQGRNTIYF. CDR3 DNA sequence: TGTGCCAGCAGCAATGAACAGGGGCGGAACACCATATATTTT.

This clonotype was found a few times. The gene calls are TRBV5-1 and TRBJ2-7, with TRBD1 matching 7 bases. Germline trimming cut 0 bases from V and 6 bases from J; bases unmatched to any gene: 6. The CDR3 is 14 amino acids. Germline CDR1 and CDR2: SGHRS and YFSETQ. CDR3 sequence reads: CASSLAGQVREQYF. The CDR3 DNA reads TGCGCCAGCAGCTTGGCCGGACAGGTGCGCGAGCAGTACTTC.